This entry describes one T cell receptor (beta chain). What it binds is not known. These data belong to a study of cytomegalovirus exposure and HLA in healthy donors. Study-level findings and limits: Altogether, 160 or so TCR beta chains were recorded as cytomegalovirus-associated. Analysis was carried out at a later point, and it linked a missense DCLRE1C variant to TCR beta V- and J-gene trimming.

Both 60 Vbeta primers and 13 Jbeta primers went into the PCR. Profiling relied on immunoSEQ multiplex PCR, and the TCRdb table lists in-frame clones only, not all of them. The sample yields 100,000 to 150,000 clones, of which the top ten take up approximately 1.7%. V lost 3 bases to trimming and J lost 4 bases; unmatched junction nucleotides: 13. The germline gives CDR1 MDHEN, CDR2 SYDVKM. The CDR3 totals 18 residues. The sample was PBMCs. This chain uses TRBV28 with TRBJ2-1, with 9 bases fitting TRBD2. This TCR was sampled from a man younger than 35 in good health and CMV-seronegative. CDR3 DNA sequence: TGTGCCAGCAGTTTGAGGCTAGCGGGGACCAAAAATTACAATGAGCAGTTCTTC. This translates into CASSLRLAGTKNYNEQFF.